Below are 24 T cell receptor beta chains sequenced from a single sample in a study of blood T cell repertoires in COVID-19. Produced via immunoSEQ multiplex PCR; TCRdb's table is partial and in-frame only. The sample contains about 270,000 clones, around 81% of which appear only once. Specimen: peripheral blood. These receptor sequences come from a woman in her fifties or sixties with active or convalescent COVID-19.

The rearrangement uses TRBV13 and TRBJ1-6, with a tentative D call TRBD1 (6 bases). Trimming cost V 3 bases and J 4 bases, with 10 bases left between them. The length of the CDR3 is 15 residues. The germline gives CDR1 PRHDT, CDR2 FYEKMQ (reference sequence). CDR3 nucleotides: TGTGCCAGCAGCTTCGCGGACAGTTATAATTCACCCCTCCACTTT. Translation gives CASSFADSYNSPLHF. The full variable domain, in which reference TRBV13 and TRBJ1-6 provide the parts outside the CDR3, is AAGVIQSPRHLIKEKRETATLKCYPIPRHDTVYWYQQGPGQDPQFLISFYEKMQSDKGSIPDRFSAQQFSDYHSELNMSSLELGDSALYFCASSFADSYNSPLHFGNGTRLTVT.

The gene calls are TRBV6-4 and TRBJ2-2; 8 nucleotides match TRBD1. Germline V gene sequence: CDR1 MRHNA, CDR2 SNTAGT. The V gene end was trimmed by 6 bases and the J gene end by 5 bases; junction bases not matched to a gene: 8. This CDR3 region has 15 residues. Here the CDR3 reads CASSLGQGLTGELFF. The CDR3 DNA reads TGTGCCAGCAGCCTCGGACAGGGTCTTACCGGGGAGCTGTTTTTT.

This rearrangement joins TRBV27 to TRBJ2-5, with 8 nucleotides matching TRBD2. CDR3 length: 15 residues. The V gene end was trimmed by 4 bases and the J gene end by 0 bases; junction bases not matched to a gene: 4. CDR1 and CDR2 from the germline V gene are MNHEY and SMNVEV (reference sequence). CDR3 nucleotide sequence: TGTGCCAGCAGTTACGGGGGGGGGTACCAAGAGACCCAGTACTTC. It codes for CASSYGGGYQETQYF.

This chain connects TRBV7-2 to TRBJ2-1; 14 bases map to TRBD2. V lost 5 bases and J lost 5; bases outside the gene matches: 2. Germline V gene sequence: CDR1 SGHTA, CDR2 FQGNSA. CDR3 length: 15 amino acids. The CDR3 spells CASSPTSGGDNEQFF. CDR3 DNA: TGTGCCAGCAGCCCGACTAGCGGGGGGGACAATGAGCAGTTCTTC.

This sequence joins TRBV5-6 and TRBJ1-2, with 8 bases lining up with TRBD1. V lost 5 bases to trimming and J lost 1 base; unmatched junction nucleotides: 13. The CDR3 has 17 amino acids. Per germline, CDR1 SGHDT and CDR2 YYEEEE. The CDR3 protein is CASSRSLSDRVNYGYTF. The CDR3 coding sequence is TGTGCCAGCAGTCGAAGCTTGTCGGACAGGGTTAACTATGGCTACACCTTC.

The chain joins TRBV14 to TRBJ2-1; 13 bases agree with TRBD2. V lost 5 bases and J lost 8; bases outside the gene matches: 6. The length of the CDR3 is 15 residues. Germline-derived CDR1 and CDR2 are SGHDN and FVKESK. Written as DNA, the CDR3 is TGTGCCAGCAGCAAACTAGCGGGGGGGCCCGATGAGCAGTTCTTC. This encodes CASSKLAGGPDEQFF.

This rearrangement joins TRBV19 to TRBJ1-5, with a possible D match to TRBD1 (6 bases). Germline loops: CDR1 LNHDA, CDR2 SQIVND (reference sequence). This CDR3 region has 14 residues. Trimming took 3 bases from V and 6 from J, leaving 12 bases between them. The chain's CDR3 is CASSMAGDPQPQHF. The CDR3 DNA follows: TGTGCCAGTAGTATGGCAGGGGATCCTCAGCCCCAGCATTTT. Based on the CDR3 plus reference TRBV19 and TRBJ1-5, the full variable domain is DGGITQSPKYLFRKEGQNVTLSCEQNLNHDAMYWYRQDPGQGLRLIYYSQIVNDFQKGDIAEGYSVSREKKESFPLTVTSAQKNPTAFYLCASSMAGDPQPQHFGDGTRLSIL.

This clone showed up just a few times. One junction end disagrees with the germline gene, perhaps due to a read error. The CDR3 DNA follows: TGCGCCAGCAGCTTACAGCCAGGGGAATCGGAGAACTTC. It translates to CASSLQPGESENF. The chain is built from TRBV5-1 and TRBJ2-7; D might be TRBD1 (6 bases). CDR3 length: 13 residues. Germline V gene lookup returns CDR1 SGHRS and CDR2 YFSETQ.

This chain uses TRBV10-3 with TRBJ1-2; no clear D gene. The ends were cut back, 6 bases at V and 4 bases at J, with 9 bases in the middle. The CDR3 runs to 12 residues. CDR1 and CDR2 (germline): ENHRY, SYGVKD. In nucleotides, the CDR3 is TGTGCCATCAGCGAGCGGGGCTATGGCTACACCTTC. It translates to CAISERGYGYTF.

V usage is TRBV4-1 and J usage is TRBJ1-2, with TRBD1 as a possible D gene (6 bases). Germline loops: CDR1 MGHRA, CDR2 YSYEKL. This CDR3 has 14 amino acids. Trimming took off 0 bases at V and 8 bases at J, with 13 bases between the two ends. The CDR3 loop is CASSQDGGAEGYTF. The DNA of the CDR3 is TGCGCCAGCAGCCAAGATGGGGGGGCGGAGGGCTACACCTTC.

The rearrangement joins TRBV15 to TRBJ1-4; TRBD1 aligns across 9 bases. The ends lost 3 bases at V and 5 bases at J; junction bases unmatched: 4. CDR1 is LNHNV and CDR2 is YYDKDF in the germline V gene (reference sequence). The CDR3 loop spans 15 amino acids. The DNA for the CDR3 is TGTGCCACCAGCAGGGCTGGACAGGGGAATGAAAAACTGTTTTTT. Translation: CATSRAGQGNEKLFF.

The V gene is TRBV6-1, the J gene TRBJ2-1; the D gene is possibly TRBD1 (7 bases). The V gene's germline CDR1 is MNHNS and CDR2 SASEGT. V lost 1 base and J 3 bases, leaving 13 bases between the germline ends. This CDR3 has 16 amino acids. This CDR3 is CASSEGTRGDYNEQFF. The CDR3 DNA sequence: TGTGCCAGCAGTGAAGGTACCAGGGGGGACTACAATGAGCAGTTCTTC.

The chain carries TRBV5-1 and TRBJ1-1; D unresolved. This CDR3 contains 16 residues. Per germline, CDR1 SGHRS and CDR2 YFSETQ. The V and J ends lost 6 bases and 8 bases respectively, with 26 bases between them. In DNA form, the CDR3 reads TGCGCCAGCAAACCATGGCAGGTCCCTGGGCTCGAGGAAGCTTTCTTT. It translates to CASKPWQVPGLEEAFF. Supplemented by reference TRBV5-1 and TRBJ1-1, the full variable domain reads KAGVTQTPRYLIKTRGQQVTLSCSPISGHRSVSWYQQTPGQGLQFLFEYFSETQRNKGNFPGRFSGRQFSNSRSEMNVSTLELGDSALYLCASKPWQVPGLEEAFFGQGTRLTVV.

This chain connects TRBV7-8 to TRBJ2-5, with 8 bases identical to TRBD1. V was clipped by 5 bases and J by 12 bases; unmatched bases: 8. This CDR3 has 12 amino acids. Per germline, CDR1 SGHVS and CDR2 FQNEAQ. The CDR3 DNA sequence: TGTGCCAGCAGCCTAAAACCGGGACAGGAGTACTTC. Protein: CASSLKPGQEYF.

This clone was seen once. The chain combines TRBV9 with TRBJ2-7; D is possibly TRBD2 (5 bases). The length of the CDR3 is 14 residues. V dropped 7 bases and J dropped 4 bases, with 18 bases sitting between them. Germline V gene data show CDR1 as SGDLS and CDR2 as YYNGEE. Written as DNA, the CDR3 is TGTGCCAGCGGGAGCGGTCCCCCGAATTACGAGCAGTACTTC. Amino acids: CASGSGPPNYEQYF.

V usage is TRBV30 and J usage is TRBJ2-3; possibly TRBD1 for D (5 bases). Per germline, CDR1 GTSNPN and CDR2 SVGIG (reference sequence). V lost 3 bases, J lost 7 bases, and 8 bases lay in between. The CDR3 has 11 residues. The CDR3 nucleotides read TGTGCCTGGAGCTCAGGGCATACGCAGTATTTT. It specifies CAWSSGHTQYF.

V usage is TRBV6-2 or TRBV6-3 and J usage is TRBJ2-5, with D unclear. CDR1 and CDR2 from the germline V gene are MNHEY and SVGEGT. This CDR3 region has 11 residues. Trimming pared 6 bases from V and 4 bases from J, leaving 6 bases between. The chain's CDR3 is CASSPGETQYF. The DNA for the CDR3 is TGTGCCAGCAGCCCCGGAGAGACCCAGTACTTC.

This chain connects TRBV5-1 to TRBJ1-4; 7 nucleotides line up with TRBD1. CDR1 is SGHRS, CDR2 YFSETQ, per germline. V dropped 4 bases and J dropped 6; count of bases not matched to a gene: 6. This CDR3 region has 14 residues. The CDR3 nucleotides are TGCGCCAGCAGCCTAGATACAGGGGATGAAAAACTGTTTTTT. Protein sequence: CASSLDTGDEKLFF.

This clone has more than one count but fewer than ten. The V and J genes are TRBV2 and TRBJ2-1; perhaps TRBD2 as D (5 bases). V was shortened by 9 bases and J by 8 bases, with 23 bases between the two germline ends. The germline gives CDR1 SNHLY, CDR2 FYNNEI. The CDR3 totals 15 residues. CDR3 DNA sequence: TGTGCCAGTCTTTCGCTAGCCCCCCAAACGGATGAGCAGTTCTTC. Protein: CASLSLAPQTDEQFF.

The V gene is TRBV4-2, the J gene TRBJ1-1; D is ambiguous. CDR1 LGHNA and CDR2 YNFKEQ come from the germline V gene. V was shortened by 3 bases and J by 1 base, with 9 bases between the two germline ends. The CDR3 covers 14 residues. CDR3 residues: CASSHPGRNTEAFF. In DNA, the CDR3 is TGTGCCAGCAGCCACCCTGGGAGGAACACTGAAGCTTTCTTT.

This clone was observed a few times. The chain employs TRBV6-6 and TRBJ1-1, with 8 bases that match TRBD1. V dropped 5 bases and J dropped 4; count of bases not matched to a gene: 6. This CDR3 contains 14 residues. CDR1 MNHNY and CDR2 SVGAGI come from the germline V gene (reference sequence). This chain's CDR3 is CASSHRGGGTEAFF. CDR3 in DNA: TGTGCCAGCAGTCACAGGGGGGGAGGCACTGAAGCTTTCTTT.

There are a few counts of this clone. The rearrangement uses TRBV7-3 and TRBJ2-2, with 12 bases lining up with TRBD1. Germline CDR1 is SGHTA and CDR2 is FQGTGA. This CDR3 is built from 18 residues. Germline trimming cut 5 bases from V and 4 bases from J; bases unmatched to any gene: 11. The CDR3 region is CASSPGTGGNYRTGELFF. The CDR3 DNA sequence: TGTGCCAGCAGCCCAGGGACAGGGGGCAACTATCGCACCGGGGAGCTGTTTTTT.

V and J are TRBV9 and TRBJ2-3, with 7 bases identical to TRBD2. With V trimmed by 3 bases and J by 2 bases, 9 bases remained unmatched. Germline V gene sequence: CDR1 SGDLS, CDR2 YYNGEE. The CDR3 covers 16 residues. In DNA form, the CDR3 reads TGTGCCAGCAGCGAAGGATCGGGACTATTCACAGATACGCAGTATTTT. It specifies CASSEGSGLFTDTQYF. The full variable domain, completed using reference TRBV9 and TRBJ2-3, is DSGVTQTPKHLITATGQRVTLRCSPRSGDLSVYWYQQSLDQGLQFLIQYYNGEERAKGNILERFSAQQFPDLHSELNLSSLELGDSALYFCASSEGSGLFTDTQYFGPGTRLTVL.

CDR3 residues: CASRRREETLHF. The DNA for the CDR3 is TGTGCCAGCAGAAGGAGGGAAGAGACCCTCCACTTT. V is TRBV6-6 and J is TRBJ1-6; the D is unclear. Germline CDR1 and CDR2: MNHNY and SVGAGI (reference sequence). V shed 6 bases and J shed 14 bases, with 14 bases lying between them. This CDR3 comprises 12 residues.